These 26 T cell receptor beta chains were all obtained from the same sample, sequenced in a study of shared clonotypes between healthy human individuals. Cells designated naive CD8 were CD45RO-negative and were positively selected for CCR7, with terminally differentiated effector memory CD45RA+ cells excluded. Some clones are missing from TCRdb's copy, which holds only in-frame ones; the method was immunoSEQ multiplex PCR. The sample contains around 2,100,000 clones, about 95% of which appear only once. The sequencing input was naive CD8+ T cells sorted from blood. The receptors originated from a man younger than 35 in good health.

The chain couples TRBV7-9 to TRBJ2-5; tentative D call: TRBD2 (5 bases). Germline CDR1 is SEHNR and CDR2 is FQNEAQ (reference sequence). The CDR3 spans 18 residues. The germline V and J ends were trimmed by 5 bases and 1 base, with 23 bases remaining between them. The CDR3 sequence: CASSDPDPLTGSQETQYF. CDR3 sequence (DNA): TGTGCCAGCAGCGACCCGGACCCCCTAACGGGGAGCCAAGAGACCCAGTACTTC. The full variable domain, in which reference TRBV7-9 and TRBJ2-5 provide the parts outside the CDR3, is DTGVSQNPRHKITKRGQNVTFRCDPISEHNRLYWYRQTLGQGPEFLTYFQNEAQLEKSRLLSDRFSAERPKGSFSTLEIQRTEQGDSAMYLCASSDPDPLTGSQETQYFGPGTRLLVL.

The gene calls are TRBV6-5 and TRBJ2-6; the D gene is possibly TRBD1 (5 bases). This CDR3 contains 16 residues. Germline V gene data show CDR1 as MNHEY and CDR2 as SVGAGI. V dropped 1 base and J dropped 2 bases, with 9 bases sitting between them. CDR3 DNA sequence: TGTGCCAGCAGTTACTATCAGGGAACTGGGGCCAACGTCCTGACTTTC. Its translation: CASSYYQGTGANVLTF.

V and J are TRBV30 and TRBJ1-1; D unresolved. This CDR3 has 13 amino acids. Per the germline V gene, CDR1 is GTSNPN and CDR2 is SVGIG (reference sequence). The V end lost 0 bases, the J end lost 6 bases, and 11 bases lay between the germline ends. CDR3 bases: TGTGCCTGGAGTGTACACGGAAACTCTGAAGCTTTCTTT. Protein sequence: CAWSVHGNSEAFF.

V gene TRBV11-2 combines with J gene TRBJ2-7; no clear D. Germline V CDR1 and CDR2: SGHAT, FQNNGV. This CDR3 region has 11 residues. Deletions cut 5 bases from V and 7 bases from J, with 9 bases between. CDR3 nucleotide sequence: TGTGCCAGCAGCGACCCGCGGGAGCAGTACTTC. It yields the protein CASSDPREQYF.

The rearrangement uses TRBV7-9 and TRBJ2-1; no clear D gene. Germline CDR1 reads SEHNR; CDR2 reads FQNEAQ (reference sequence). This CDR3 region has 13 residues. Trimming took off 5 bases at V and 5 bases at J, with 10 bases between the two ends. CDR3 sequence (DNA): TGTGCCAGCAGCCGAGACCAAGACAATGAGCAGTTCTTC. Encoded protein: CASSRDQDNEQFF.

The chain couples TRBV5-4 to TRBJ2-3; the match to TRBD2 covers 7 bases. Germline lookup yields CDR1 SGHNT and CDR2 YYREEE (reference sequence). The CDR3 extends over 17 amino acids. After removal of 6 bases from V and 2 bases from J, the junction contained 15 bases not matched to a gene. The CDR3 nucleotides are TGTGCCAGCAACACCGGGGGGACGGGGTGGAACACAGATACGCAGTATTTT. Translated: CASNTGGTGWNTDTQYF.

V is TRBV5-1 and J is TRBJ2-1, with 8 positions matching TRBD2. Germline V gene lookup returns CDR1 SGHRS and CDR2 YFSETQ. The CDR3 extends over 13 amino acids. After removal of 3 bases from V and 9 bases from J, the junction contained 5 bases not matched to a gene. As DNA, the CDR3 is TGCGCCAGCAGCTCTCGGGGGGGCCTTGAGCAGTTCTTC. Encoded protein: CASSSRGGLEQFF. The full variable domain, with the rest looked up from reference TRBV5-1 and TRBJ2-1, is KAGVTQTPRYLIKTRGQQVTLSCSPISGHRSVSWYQQTPGQGLQFLFEYFSETQRNKGNFPGRFSGRQFSNSRSEMNVSTLELGDSALYLCASSSRGGLEQFFGPGTRLTVL.

V is TRBV27 and J is TRBJ2-5, with D uncertain. The germline V gene encodes CDR1 MNHEY and CDR2 SMNVEV (reference sequence). V was trimmed by 6 bases and J by 2 bases, leaving 10 bases between them. This CDR3 is 13 amino acids long. As DNA, the CDR3 is TGTGCCAGCAGGGGAAGGGATCAAGAGACCCAGTACTTC. This encodes CASRGRDQETQYF.

The rearrangement uses TRBV5-6 and TRBJ2-7; TRBD1 or TRBD2 may be the D gene (6 bases each). The V and J ends lost 3 bases and 3 bases respectively, with 22 bases between them. In germline, CDR1 is SGHDT, CDR2 YYEEEE. CDR3 length: 17 residues. The CDR3 nucleotides are TGTGCCAGCAGCTCCCCGGGACACACGGAGGGTATCTACGAGCAGTACTTC. Its protein product is CASSSPGHTEGIYEQYF.

A note on this clone: Additional DNA sequences in this sample encode the identical CDR3. The chain combines TRBV11-2 with TRBJ2-7; a possible D gene is TRBD2 (6 bases). Germline-derived CDR1 and CDR2 are SGHAT and FQNNGV. This CDR3 comprises 14 residues. Trimming took 1 base from V and 2 from J, leaving 9 bases between them. Here the CDR3 DNA reads TGTGCCAGCAGCTTAGGGGCGGGACCCTACGAGCAGTACTTC. Translated: CASSLGAGPYEQYF.

This chain links TRBV9 with TRBJ2-2; TRBD1 might be the D (5 bases). This CDR3 contains 16 residues. V dropped 0 bases and J dropped 0 bases, with 9 bases sitting between them. Germline lookup yields CDR1 SGDLS and CDR2 YYNGEE. The CDR3 DNA reads TGTGCCAGCAGCGTAGAGGGGTCGCCGAACACCGGGGAGCTGTTTTTT. It codes for CASSVEGSPNTGELFF.

The chain has TRBV27 and TRBJ2-1; D possibly corresponds to TRBD2 (5 bases). V was shortened by 6 bases and J by 0 bases, with 9 bases between the two germline ends. This CDR3 is built from 14 residues. CDR1 and CDR2 from the germline V gene are MNHEY and SMNVEV (reference sequence). CDR3 nucleotide sequence: TGTGCCAGCAGGGGAGTAGGCTCCTACAATGAGCAGTTCTTC. Amino acids: CASRGVGSYNEQFF.

The V call is TRBV4-1, the J call TRBJ2-7; D assignment may be TRBD1 or TRBD2 (6 bases each). V shed 4 bases and J shed 3 bases, with 16 bases lying between them. Per germline, CDR1 MGHRA and CDR2 YSYEKL. This CDR3 is 15 amino acids long. Written as DNA, the CDR3 is TGCGCCAGCAGCCCGCAAGGAGGGGGAGACTACGAGCAGTACTTC. This encodes CASSPQGGGDYEQYF.

V gene TRBV6-6 combines with J gene TRBJ1-5, with D unresolved. V dropped 7 bases and J dropped 0 bases, with 10 bases sitting between them. The CDR3 is 14 amino acids. Looked up from germline, CDR1 is MNHNY and CDR2 is SVGAGI (reference sequence). The CDR3 DNA follows: TGTGCCAGCACGAAGGTGGCTAGCAATCAGCCCCAGCATTTT. Amino acids: CASTKVASNQPQHF.

The chain combines TRBV29-1 with TRBJ2-2; D possibly matches TRBD1 or TRBD2 (6 bases each). With 8 bases removed from V and 3 bases from J, the gap between germline ends came to 10 bases. CDR1 is SQVTM and CDR2 is ANQGSEA in the germline V gene. The length of the CDR3 is 12 residues. The CDR3: CSTRGDTGELFF. The CDR3 DNA reads as TGCAGCACAAGGGGGGACACCGGGGAGCTGTTTTTT.

This sequence joins TRBV4-1 and TRBJ1-1, with no clear D. The CDR3 is made up of 14 amino acids. Looked up from germline, CDR1 is MGHRA and CDR2 is YSYEKL. V lost 4 bases to trimming and J lost 6 bases, with 15 bases between them. This CDR3 is CASSPPGKVPEAFF. Written as DNA, the CDR3 is TGCGCCAGCAGCCCGCCCGGCAAGGTCCCTGAAGCTTTCTTT.

The gene calls are TRBV6-5 and TRBJ2-7; TRBD2 is a possible D gene (6 bases). CDR1 is MNHEY and CDR2 is SVGAGI in the germline V gene. This CDR3 is 14 amino acids long. Trimming took off 4 bases at V and 0 bases at J, with 10 bases between the two ends. The CDR3 DNA reads TGTGCCAGCAGTTGGAGGGCGTTCTCCTACGAGCAGTACTTC. Its translation is CASSWRAFSYEQYF.

V gene TRBV7-6 combines with J gene TRBJ2-1; 11 positions agree with TRBD2. CDR3 length equals 19 residues. The ends lost 5 bases at V and 5 bases at J; junction bases unmatched: 17. Germline V gives CDR1 SGHVS, CDR2 FNYEAQ. The CDR3 is CASSLSFLAGGQGNNEQFF. The CDR3 bases are TGTGCCAGCAGCCTTTCATTCTTAGCGGGAGGGCAGGGAAACAATGAGCAGTTCTTC.

The rearrangement links TRBV27 to TRBJ2-3; 9 nucleotides line up with TRBD1. Germline lookup yields CDR1 MNHEY and CDR2 SMNVEV (reference sequence). J was trimmed by 3 bases and V by 7 bases; bases with no gene match: 17. The CDR3 runs 18 residues. The DNA of the CDR3 is TGTGCCAGCAAGTTTTCGACGCCCGGGACAGGGTTAACAGATACGCAGTATTTT. This sequence encodes CASKFSTPGTGLTDTQYF.

This clone has a single count. The chain is built from TRBV6-5 and TRBJ2-2, with TRBD2 as a possible D gene (6 bases). Trimming shortened V by 6 bases and J by 5 bases, and 13 bases separated the two germline ends. CDR1 MNHEY and CDR2 SVGAGI come from the germline V gene. This CDR3 region has 14 residues. Here the CDR3 DNA reads TGTGCCAGCAGCGCATGGGGAGGAACCGGGGAGCTGTTTTTT. Its protein is CASSAWGGTGELFF.

This clone was counted a single time. J is TRBJ2-2 and V is TRBV4-1, with D uncertain. V was trimmed by 0 bases and J by 5 bases, leaving 13 bases between them. From germline, CDR1 is MGHRA and CDR2 YSYEKL. This CDR3 region has 16 residues. In DNA form, the CDR3 reads TGCGCCAGCAGCCAAGATGTAGATATCCGGACCGGGGAGCTGTTTTTT. As protein: CASSQDVDIRTGELFF.

The rearrangement links TRBV27 to TRBJ1-1; D unclear. There are 17 residues in the CDR3. Per germline, CDR1 MNHEY and CDR2 SMNVEV (reference sequence). V was shortened by 2 bases and J by 1 base, with 17 bases between the two germline ends. DNA of the CDR3: TGTGCCAGCAGTTTAGCCCTAATGGGGAACAGGAACACTGAAGCTTTCTTT. Residues: CASSLALMGNRNTEAFF.

For this clone: The same CDR3 is also encoded by other DNA sequences in this sample. The rearrangement uses TRBV4-1 and TRBJ2-7; D gene unclear. The germline V gene has CDR1 MGHRA and CDR2 YSYEKL. The CDR3 is 13 residues long. V was trimmed by 4 bases and J by 4 bases, leaving 11 bases between them. This CDR3 reads CASSPHGDYEQYF. CDR3 nucleotide sequence: TGCGCCAGCAGCCCTCATGGGGATTACGAGCAGTACTTC.

The gene calls are TRBV6-1 and TRBJ1-2; 7 bases line up with TRBD1. J lost 7 bases, V lost 0 bases, and 5 bases had no gene match. CDR3 length equals 14 residues. Per the germline V gene, CDR1 is MNHNS and CDR2 is SASEGT. CDR3 region: CASSEALSGGGYTF. As DNA, the CDR3 is TGTGCCAGCAGTGAAGCGCTATCAGGGGGTGGCTACACCTTC.

V is TRBV9 and J is TRBJ2-4; D is possibly TRBD1 (5 bases). V lost 3 bases and J lost 1, with 8 bases in between. Germline V gives CDR1 SGDLS, CDR2 YYNGEE. CDR3 length equals 14 residues. CDR3 in amino acids: CASSEGFAKNIQYF. DNA for the CDR3: TGTGCCAGCAGCGAGGGGTTCGCCAAAAACATTCAGTACTTC.

This sequence joins TRBV5-1 and TRBJ2-7, with 12 nucleotides matching TRBD1. The germline V gene encodes CDR1 SGHRS and CDR2 YFSETQ. The CDR3 contains 17 residues. V shed 4 bases, J shed 0 bases, and the junction held 8 bases outside the gene matches. The CDR3 sequence: CASSPTGTGGGSYEQYF. The CDR3 DNA is TGCGCCAGCAGCCCCACGGGGACAGGGGGCGGCTCCTACGAGCAGTACTTC. The full variable domain, rest sourced from reference TRBV5-1 and TRBJ2-7, is KAGVTQTPRYLIKTRGQQVTLSCSPISGHRSVSWYQQTPGQGLQFLFEYFSETQRNKGNFPGRFSGRQFSNSRSEMNVSTLELGDSALYLCASSPTGTGGGSYEQYFGPGTRLTVT.